The T cell receptor (beta chain) under discussion was sequenced for a study of neurological immune-mediated disorders (dated by TCRdb to between 2018 and 2021). For context, the study as a whole: The study compared peripheral blood TCR-beta repertoires of HTLV-I-associated myelopathy (HAM/TSP) patients, multiple sclerosis patients and healthy controls using UMI-based sequencing. Alongside PBMC samples, the set of more than 85 TCR-beta libraries contained longitudinal samples, technical triplicates, and paired CD4+ and CD8+ T-cell subsets that had been sorted. The cohort comprised 68 subjects: roughly 15 HAM/TSP patients, some 35 multiple sclerosis patients and about 20 healthy controls. The research as a whole found: TCR clonal expansion was greatest in HAM/TSP patients and smallest in MS patients, who ranked below even healthy controls. No identical CDR3 amino acid sequences were shared among expanded clones across subjects, suggesting private TCR-beta repertoires in all groups.

To synthesize cDNA, template-switch 5'RACE was performed with a primer carrying a 10-nucleotide random unique molecular identifier so that each TCR transcript was tagged. Each sequencing run produced over 160 million TCR-beta sequences covering 15-18 subjects. The RNeasy kit was used for extraction of total RNA. Using the KAPA Real-time Library Amplification kit, TCR-beta VDJ regions were amplified with primers for the TCR constant region and the 5'RACE anchor. A first PCR added sample indexes and Illumina adaptors, and a second PCR then raised library yield. The roughly 650 bp TCR product was size-selected on a 2% E-gel SizeSelection system after Ampure bead purification. Before pooling, library quality was assessed on a Bioanalyzer, concentration was determined with Qubit, and library quantification was performed with the Kapa Library Quantification kit. Libraries were sequenced paired-end 2 x 150 bp on an Illumina HiSeq 2500. To increase sequence diversity, about 25-31% phiX was spiked into each library pool. Per the original workflow: Quality-filtered reads were processed with the UMI-based MiGEC pipeline, and over 75% of raw TCR sequences were removed by the MiGEC pipeline during error correction. IMGT germline references were used for alignment of VDJ genes, and clonotypes were defined by a unique CDR3 amino acid sequence together with V-J genes. VDJtools evaluated clonal expansion, Shannon diversity and CDR3 relatedness (CalcPairwiseDistances, ClusterSamples); CLCbio workbench built phylogenetic trees. A clone was classed as expanded if it had 8 or more unique UMIs, a cutoff based on coefficient-of-variation modelling across technical triplicates. TCRdb reworked the public reads: Q25 trimming with fastp, MiXCR clone assembly, productive beta chains retained. A single entry per CDR3 protein holds the most common genes and DNA from its merged rows. For this entry, the V and J calls and clone size follow TCRdb and not the study's own pipeline. The sample table records about 21,000 distinct CDR3 sequences; around 6.2% of these occur just once. Clones ranked in the top ten supply 35% to 55% of the sample.

The healthy controls were volunteers from a blood bank in Maryland, USA. TCR libraries for sorted subsets were made from 1 million sorted CD4+ or CD8+ T cells. Peripheral blood was subjected to Ficoll-Hypaque density gradient centrifugation to isolate PBMCs, which were then cryopreserved in liquid nitrogen. The study also sequenced paired sorted CD4+ and CD8+ subsets from healthy controls, HAM/TSP patients and MS patients. On this clonotype: Its specific antigen is unknown. Base qualities are not recorded, but no much larger clone differs from it by a single base.

From its cysteine to its phenylalanine, the CDR3 spans 15 amino acids. Here the CDR3 DNA is all that survives: 45 bases in frame from base 1. From a lookup of the germline V gene, CDR1 and CDR2 are SGHVS and FNYEAQ. V and J lose 3 bases and 5 bases, and a span of 16 bases separates them. Specimen: CD8+ T cells from blood. This TCR derives from a man between 18 and 29 years old in good health. The chain is made from TRBV7-6 and TRBJ2-5, with TRBD2 as a weak D call on 5 bases. The CDR3 corresponds to CASSLMDGSGETQYF. In nucleotide form, the sequence is TGTGCCAGCAGCTTGATGGACGGCTCGGGGGAGACCCAGTACTTC.